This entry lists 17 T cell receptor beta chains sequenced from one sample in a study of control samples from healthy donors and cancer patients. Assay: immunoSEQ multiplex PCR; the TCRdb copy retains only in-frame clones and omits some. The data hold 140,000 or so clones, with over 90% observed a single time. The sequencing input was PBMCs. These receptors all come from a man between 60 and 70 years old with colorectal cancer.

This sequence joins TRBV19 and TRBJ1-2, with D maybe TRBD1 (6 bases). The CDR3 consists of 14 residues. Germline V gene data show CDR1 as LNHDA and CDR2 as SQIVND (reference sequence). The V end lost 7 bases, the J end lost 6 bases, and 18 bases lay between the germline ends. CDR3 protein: CASMGRDTINGYTF. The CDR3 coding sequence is TGTGCCAGTATGGGACGGGACACGATTAATGGCTACACCTTC.

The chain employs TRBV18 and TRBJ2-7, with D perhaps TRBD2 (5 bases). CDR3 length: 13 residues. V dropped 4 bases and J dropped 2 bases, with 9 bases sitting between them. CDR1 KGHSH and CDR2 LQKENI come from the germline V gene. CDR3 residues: CASSLGEPYEQYF. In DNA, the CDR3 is TGTGCCAGCTCACTTGGGGAGCCCTACGAGCAGTACTTC.

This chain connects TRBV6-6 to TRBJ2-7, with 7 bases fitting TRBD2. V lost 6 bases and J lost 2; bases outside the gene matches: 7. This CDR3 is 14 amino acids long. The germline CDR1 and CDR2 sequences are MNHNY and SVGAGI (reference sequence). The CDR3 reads CASRLASGTYEQYF. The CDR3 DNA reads TGTGCCAGCAGACTAGCGTCCGGGACCTACGAGCAGTACTTC.

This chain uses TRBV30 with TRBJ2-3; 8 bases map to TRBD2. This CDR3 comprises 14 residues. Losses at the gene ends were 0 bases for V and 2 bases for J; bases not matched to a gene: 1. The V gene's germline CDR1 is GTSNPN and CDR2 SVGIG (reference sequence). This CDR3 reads CAWSVLAATDTQYF. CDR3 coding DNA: TGTGCCTGGAGTGTACTAGCGGCCACAGATACGCAGTATTTT. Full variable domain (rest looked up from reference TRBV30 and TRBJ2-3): SQTIHQWPATLVQPVGSPLSLECTVEGTSNPNLYWYRQAAGRGLQLLFYSVGIGQISSEVPQNLSASRPQDRQFILSSKKLLLSDSGFYLCAWSVLAATDTQYFGPGTRLTVL.

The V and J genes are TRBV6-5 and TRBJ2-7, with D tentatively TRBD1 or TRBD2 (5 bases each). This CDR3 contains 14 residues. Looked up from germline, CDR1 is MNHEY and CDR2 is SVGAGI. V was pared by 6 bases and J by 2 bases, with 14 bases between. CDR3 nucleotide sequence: TGTGCCAGCAGGAGACCGGGACGGACCTACGAGCAGTACTTC. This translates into CASRRPGRTYEQYF.

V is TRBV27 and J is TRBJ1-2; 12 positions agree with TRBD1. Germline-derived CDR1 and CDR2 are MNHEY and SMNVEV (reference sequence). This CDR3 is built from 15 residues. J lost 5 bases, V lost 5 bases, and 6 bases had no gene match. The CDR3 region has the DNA TGTGCCAGCAGTCTCGGGACAGGGGGCAGTTATGGCTACACCTTC. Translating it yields CASSLGTGGSYGYTF.

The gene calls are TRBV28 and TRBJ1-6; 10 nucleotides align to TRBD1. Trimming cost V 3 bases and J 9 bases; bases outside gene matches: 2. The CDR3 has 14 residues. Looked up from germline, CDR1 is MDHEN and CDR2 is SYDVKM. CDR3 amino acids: CASSLGQGTSPLHF. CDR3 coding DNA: TGTGCCAGCAGTTTGGGACAGGGGACTTCACCCCTCCACTTT.

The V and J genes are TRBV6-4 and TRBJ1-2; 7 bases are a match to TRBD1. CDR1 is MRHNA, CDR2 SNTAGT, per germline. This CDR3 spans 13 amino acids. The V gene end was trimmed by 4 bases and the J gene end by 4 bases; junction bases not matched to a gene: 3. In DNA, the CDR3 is TGTGCCAGCAGTGGCCGGGACAGCTATGGCTACACCTTC. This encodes CASSGRDSYGYTF.

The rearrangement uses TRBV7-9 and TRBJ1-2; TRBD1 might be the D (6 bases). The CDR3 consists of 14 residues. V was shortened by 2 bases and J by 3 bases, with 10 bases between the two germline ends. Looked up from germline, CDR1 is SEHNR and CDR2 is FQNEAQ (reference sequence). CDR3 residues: CASSLQGTDYGYTF. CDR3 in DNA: TGTGCCAGCAGCTTACAGGGGACGGACTATGGCTACACCTTC.

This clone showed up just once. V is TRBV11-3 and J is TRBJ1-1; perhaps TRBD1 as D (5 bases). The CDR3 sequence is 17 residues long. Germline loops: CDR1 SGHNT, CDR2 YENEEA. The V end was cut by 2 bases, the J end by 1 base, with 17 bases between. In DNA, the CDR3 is TGTGCCAGCAGCTTATGCCCAGGGACCCTCGGGAACACTGAAGCTTTCTTT. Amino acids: CASSLCPGTLGNTEAFF.

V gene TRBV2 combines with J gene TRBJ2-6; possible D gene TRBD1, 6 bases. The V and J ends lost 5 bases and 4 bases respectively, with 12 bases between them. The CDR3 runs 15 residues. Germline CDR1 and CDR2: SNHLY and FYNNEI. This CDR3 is CASSRQDAGANVLTF. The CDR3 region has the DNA TGTGCCAGCAGTCGACAGGACGCGGGGGCCAACGTCCTGACTTTC.

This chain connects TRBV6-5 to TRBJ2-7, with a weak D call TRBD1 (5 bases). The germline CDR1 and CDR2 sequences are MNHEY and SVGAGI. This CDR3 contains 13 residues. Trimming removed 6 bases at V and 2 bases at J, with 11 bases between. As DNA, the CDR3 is TGTGCCAGCAGCCAGGGTCAACCCTACGAGCAGTACTTC. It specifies CASSQGQPYEQYF.

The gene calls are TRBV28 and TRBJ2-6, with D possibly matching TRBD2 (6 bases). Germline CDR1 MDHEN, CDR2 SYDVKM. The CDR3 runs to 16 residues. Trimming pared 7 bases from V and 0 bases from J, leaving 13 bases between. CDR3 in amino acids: CASTLGGFSGANVLTF. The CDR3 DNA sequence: TGTGCCAGCACCCTGGGGGGTTTCTCTGGGGCCAACGTCCTGACTTTC. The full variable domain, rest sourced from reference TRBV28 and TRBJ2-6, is DVKVTQSSRYLVKRTGEKVFLECVQDMDHENMFWYRQDPGLGLRLIYFSYDVKMKEKGDIPEGYSVSREKKERFSLILESASTNQTSMYLCASTLGGFSGANVLTFGAGSRLTVL.

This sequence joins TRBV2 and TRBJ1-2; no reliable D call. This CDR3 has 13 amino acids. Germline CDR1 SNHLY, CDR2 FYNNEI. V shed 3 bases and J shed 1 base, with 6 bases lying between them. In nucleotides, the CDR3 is TGTGCCAGCAGTGACGGGTTTAACTATGGCTACACCTTC. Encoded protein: CASSDGFNYGYTF.

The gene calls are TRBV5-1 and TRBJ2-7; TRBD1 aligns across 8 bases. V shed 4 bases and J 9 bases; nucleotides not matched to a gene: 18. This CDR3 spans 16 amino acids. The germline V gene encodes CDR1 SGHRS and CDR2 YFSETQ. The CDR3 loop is CASSGGQDRARDGQYF. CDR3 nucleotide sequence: TGCGCCAGCAGCGGAGGCCAGGACAGGGCCCGAGACGGGCAGTACTTC.

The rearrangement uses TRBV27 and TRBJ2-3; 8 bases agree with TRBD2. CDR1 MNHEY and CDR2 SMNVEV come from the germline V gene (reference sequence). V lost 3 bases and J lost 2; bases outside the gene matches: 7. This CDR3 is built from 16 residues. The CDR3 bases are TGTGCCAGCAGTTTCTCAGCGGGGGAGATCACAGATACGCAGTATTTT. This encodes CASSFSAGEITDTQYF.

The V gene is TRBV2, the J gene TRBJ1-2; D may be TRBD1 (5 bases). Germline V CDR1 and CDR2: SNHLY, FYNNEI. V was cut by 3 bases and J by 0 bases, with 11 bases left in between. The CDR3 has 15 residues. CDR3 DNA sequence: TGTGCCAGCAGTGATGGGGGGGTATCTAACTATGGCTACACCTTC. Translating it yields CASSDGGVSNYGYTF.